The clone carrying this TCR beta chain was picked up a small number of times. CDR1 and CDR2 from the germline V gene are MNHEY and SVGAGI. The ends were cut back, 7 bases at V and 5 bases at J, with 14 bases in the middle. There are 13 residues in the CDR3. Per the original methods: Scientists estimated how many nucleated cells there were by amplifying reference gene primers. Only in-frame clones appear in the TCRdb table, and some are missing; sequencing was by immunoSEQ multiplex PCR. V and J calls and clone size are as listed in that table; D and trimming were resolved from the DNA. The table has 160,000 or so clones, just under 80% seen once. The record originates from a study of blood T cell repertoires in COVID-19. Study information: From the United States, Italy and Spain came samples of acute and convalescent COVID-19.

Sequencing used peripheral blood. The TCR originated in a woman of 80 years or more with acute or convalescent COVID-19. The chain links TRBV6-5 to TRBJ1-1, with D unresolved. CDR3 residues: CASNHLEGTEAFF. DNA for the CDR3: TGTGCCAGCAACCATCTCGAGGGAACTGAAGCTTTCTTT.